This T cell receptor (beta chain) appears in the sequencing data of a study of blood T cell repertoires in COVID-19. Here immunoSEQ multiplex PCR was the method, and the copy in TCRdb shows in-frame clones only, minus some. The sample has 200,000 or so clones; roughly nine tenths are singletons. V was pared by 0 bases and J by 7 bases, with 11 bases of the junction left unmatched. This CDR3 is 16 amino acids long. Germline V gives CDR1 SEHNR, CDR2 FQNEAQ (reference sequence). The rearrangement uses TRBV7-9 and TRBJ2-5, with 7 bases fitting TRBD1. This TCR came from a woman aged 18-29 years in a cohort exposed to, infected with or recovered from COVID-19 (not recorded which). Specimen: PBMCs or T cells enriched from blood (not recorded which). CDR3 in DNA: TGTGCCAGCAGCTTAGCGACCGAGGGGGCATTTGGGACCCAGTACTTC. It codes for CASSLATEGAFGTQYF. Full variable domain (remainder filled in from reference TRBV7-9 and TRBJ2-5): DTGVSQNPRHKITKRGQNVTFRCDPISEHNRLYWYRQTLGQGPEFLTYFQNEAQLEKSRLLSDRFSAERPKGSFSTLEIQRTEQGDSAMYLCASSLATEGAFGTQYFGPGTRLLVL.